These T cell receptor beta chains were read from a single sample in a study of blood T cell repertoires in COVID-19. Some clones are missing from TCRdb's copy, which holds only in-frame ones; the method was immunoSEQ multiplex PCR. Of some 190,000 clones listed, 84% were seen once; the top ten hold about 8.3%. What was sequenced was peripheral blood. These receptors originate from a woman aged 80 or older with COVID-19, enrolled during active disease. Each CDR3 is given with its conserved first and last residue. The D gene is left open where the match is weak. Expanded clones are given a class, and other clones once, few, many or no size at all.

D: NA; size: NA; J: TRBJ1-3; V: TRBV2; CDR3: CASSSRGNTIYF; DNA: TGTGCCAGCAGCTCTAGGGGAAACACCATATATTTT
D: NA; size: few; J: TRBJ1-5; V: TRBV3-1/TRBV3-2; CDR3: CASSQRGSNQPQHF; DNA: TGTGCCAGCAGCCAAAGGGGTAGCAATCAGCCCCAGCATTTT
D: NA; size: NA; J: TRBJ1-1; V: TRBV29-1; CDR3: CSVARGQMNTEAFF; DNA: TGCAGCGTTGCTCGCGGACAGATGAACACTGAAGCTTTCTTT
D: NA; size: NA; J: TRBJ1-2; V: TRBV15; CDR3: CATSRDKNRVYTF; DNA: TGTGCCACCAGCAGAGATAAAAACAGGGTGTACACCTTC
D: NA; size: few; J: TRBJ2-7; V: TRBV12-5; CDR3: CASGLGVARSYEQYF; DNA: TGTGCTAGTGGTTTGGGGGTAGCCCGTTCCTACGAGCAGTACTTC
D: NA; size: NA; J: TRBJ1-4; V: TRBV3-1/TRBV3-2; CDR3: CASSQDQGMGEKLFF; DNA: TGTGCCAGCAGCCAAGATCAGGGGATGGGGGAAAAACTGTTTTTT
D: TRBD1; size: NA; J: TRBJ2-2; V: TRBV10-1; CDR3: CASRRQGNTGELFF; DNA: TGCGCCAGCAGGCGACAGGGTAACACCGGGGAGCTGTTTTTT
D: NA; size: once; J: TRBJ2-3; V: TRBV5-1; CDR3: CASSLGGPTMGSTDTQYF; DNA: TGCGCCAGCAGCTTGGGGGGGCCGACTATGGGTTCCACAGATACGCAGTATTTT
D: NA; size: NA; J: TRBJ1-1; V: TRBV27; CDR3: CASSGYGERMNTEAFF; DNA: TGTGCCAGCAGTGGGTACGGGGAGCGTATGAACACTGAAGCTTTCTTT
D: TRBD1; size: NA; J: TRBJ2-1; V: TRBV3-1/TRBV3-2; CDR3: CASSHAQGRTGYNEQFF; DNA: TGTGCCAGCAGCCACGCCCAGGGGCGGACAGGCTACAATGAGCAGTTCTTC
D: NA; size: NA; J: TRBJ2-7; V: TRBV5-4; CDR3: CASSAPQGGAYEQYF; DNA: TGTGCCAGCAGCGCACCCCAGGGCGGGGCCTACGAGCAGTACTTC
D: TRBD1; size: NA; J: TRBJ2-5; V: TRBV24-1; CDR3: CATSEGGQGAETQYF; DNA: TGTGCCACCAGTGAAGGGGGACAGGGGGCCGAGACCCAGTACTTC
D: NA; size: NA; J: TRBJ1-5; V: TRBV6-2/TRBV6-3; CDR3: CASSPRTPQPQHF; DNA: TGTGCCAGCAGTCCCCGGACACCCCAGCCCCAGCATTTT
D: NA; size: NA; J: TRBJ2-3; V: TRBV5-1; CDR3: CASSLAAGLTDTQYF; DNA: TGCGCCAGCAGCTTGGCCGCGGGGTTGACAGATACGCAGTATTTT
D: TRBD1; size: once; J: TRBJ1-4; V: TRBV24-1; CDR3: CATSDSRQGDEKLFF; DNA: TGTGCCACCAGTGATTCGAGACAGGGTGATGAAAAACTGTTTTTT
D: NA; size: NA; J: TRBJ1-6; V: TRBV11-3; CDR3: CASSSGVNSPLHF; DNA: TGTGCCAGCAGCTCCGGGGTTAATTCACCCCTCCACTTT
D: NA; size: NA; J: TRBJ2-5; V: TRBV6-5; CDR3: CASREETQYF; DNA: TGTGCCAGCAGAGAGGAGACCCAGTACTTC
D: NA; size: NA; J: TRBJ2-5; V: TRBV5-8; CDR3: CASSLSLLVGQETQYF; DNA: TGTGCCAGCAGCTTGTCTTTACTAGTTGGCCAAGAGACCCAGTACTTC
D: NA; size: NA; J: TRBJ1-2; V: TRBV19; CDR3: CASSRLTGLDGYTF; DNA: TGTGCCAGTAGTCGGCTAACGGGTCTCGATGGCTACACCTTC
D: TRBD2; size: NA; J: TRBJ2-7; V: TRBV7-2; CDR3: CASSSEAVGLAGIEQYF; DNA: TGTGCCAGCAGCTCCGAGGCAGTCGGACTAGCGGGGATCGAGCAGTACTTC
D: TRBD1; size: NA; J: TRBJ1-6; V: TRBV5-1; CDR3: CASSFSGQESPLHF; DNA: TGCGCCAGCAGCTTCTCGGGACAGGAATCACCCCTCCACTTT
D: TRBD1; size: NA; J: TRBJ1-2; V: TRBV25-1; CDR3: CASSEQGAIRGGYTF; DNA: TGTGCCAGCAGTGAACAGGGGGCGATTAGAGGTGGCTACACCTTC
D: NA; size: NA; J: TRBJ1-6; V: TRBV10-3; CDR3: CAISAAQGNSPLHF; DNA: TGTGCCATCAGTGCCGCCCAGGGGAATTCACCCCTCCACTTT
D: NA; size: NA; J: TRBJ1-3; V: TRBV18; CDR3: CASSPSQAFGNTIYF; DNA: TGTGCCAGCTCACCAAGCCAGGCCTTTGGAAACACCATATATTTT
D: TRBD2; size: NA; J: TRBJ2-6; V: TRBV7-9; CDR3: CAVHNGGSSGANVLTF; DNA: TGTGCCGTCCACAACGGGGGGAGCTCTGGGGCCAACGTCCTGACTTTC
D: TRBD1; size: NA; J: TRBJ2-7; V: TRBV2; CDR3: CASSYSGTGAYEQYF; DNA: TGTGCCAGCAGTTACTCCGGGACAGGGGCGTACGAGCAGTACTTC
D: NA; size: NA; J: TRBJ1-5; V: TRBV15; CDR3: CATSRDRGQPQHF; DNA: TGTGCCACCAGCAGAGATAGGGGTCAGCCCCAGCATTTT
D: NA; size: NA; J: TRBJ1-1; V: TRBV6-4; CDR3: CASSLQGNTEAFF; DNA: TGTGCCAGCAGCCTACAGGGGAACACTGAAGCTTTCTTT
D: NA; size: NA; J: TRBJ1-1; V: TRBV18; CDR3: CASSLAGFGVNTEAFF; DNA: TGTGCCAGCTCACTGGCCGGGTTCGGGGTGAACACTGAAGCTTTCTTT
D: NA; size: NA; J: TRBJ1-6; V: TRBV27; CDR3: CASGQLNSPLHF; DNA: TGTGCCAGTGGACAGTTGAATTCACCCCTCCACTTT
D: NA; size: NA; J: TRBJ2-2; V: TRBV13; CDR3: CASSAAGPEGNTGELFF; DNA: TGTGCCAGCAGCGCGGCGGGGCCAGAAGGGAACACCGGGGAGCTGTTTTTT
D: TRBD1; size: NA; J: TRBJ2-2; V: TRBV5-1; CDR3: CASSGQGLYGELFF; DNA: TGCGCCAGCAGCGGACAGGGGCTTTACGGGGAGCTGTTTTTT
D: TRBD1; size: NA; J: TRBJ2-7; V: TRBV9; CDR3: CASSRQGGTYEQYF; DNA: TGTGCCAGCAGCCGACAGGGGGGAACCTACGAGCAGTACTTC
D: NA; size: NA; J: TRBJ1-1; V: TRBV5-4; CDR3: CASSQITGNTEAFF; DNA: TGTGCCAGCAGCCAAATTACAGGGAACACTGAAGCTTTCTTT
D: NA; size: NA; J: TRBJ2-3; V: TRBV29-1; CDR3: CSVDGFTSFGDTQYF; DNA: TGCAGCGTTGACGGATTTACTAGTTTTGGTGATACGCAGTATTTT
D: NA; size: NA; J: TRBJ2-1; V: TRBV18; CDR3: CASSATNAGEQFF; DNA: TGTGCCAGCTCAGCTACAAACGCGGGTGAGCAGTTCTTC
D: NA; size: many; J: TRBJ2-1; V: TRBV6-4; CDR3: CASSEAGYNEQFF; DNA: TGTGCCAGCAGTGAGGCGGGCTACAATGAGCAGTTCTTC
D: TRBD1; size: NA; J: TRBJ1-2; V: TRBV20-1; CDR3: CSARGSGYTF; DNA: TGCAGTGCCAGGGGGTCTGGCTACACCTTC
D: TRBD2; size: NA; J: TRBJ2-1; V: TRBV6-5; CDR3: CASHTSGIRNEQFF; DNA: TGTGCCAGCCATACTAGCGGGATCCGTAATGAGCAGTTCTTC
D: TRBD2; size: few; J: TRBJ2-5; V: TRBV3-1/TRBV3-2; CDR3: CASSLAGGEETQYF; DNA: TGTGCCAGCAGCCTAGCGGGAGGGGAAGAGACCCAGTACTTC
D: NA; size: NA; J: TRBJ1-2; V: TRBV6-1; CDR3: CASSDVSRDYGYTF; DNA: TGTGCCAGCAGTGACGTATCTAGAGACTATGGCTACACCTTC
D: TRBD2; size: NA; J: TRBJ2-1; V: TRBV7-9; CDR3: CASIGTSGSLGEQFF; DNA: TGTGCCAGCATCGGGACTAGCGGGAGCCTGGGTGAGCAGTTCTTC
D: NA; size: NA; J: TRBJ2-1; V: TRBV10-3; CDR3: CAISVGGDSDEQFF; DNA: TGTGCCATCAGTGTCGGAGGGGACTCGGATGAGCAGTTCTTC
D: NA; size: NA; J: TRBJ1-2; V: TRBV5-1; CDR3: CASSFPGGTKGYTF; DNA: TGCGCCAGCAGCTTTCCGGGAGGCACTAAAGGCTACACCTTC
D: NA; size: NA; J: TRBJ2-7; V: TRBV18; CDR3: CASSPRRQAFYEQYF; DNA: TGTGCCAGCTCACCAAGGAGGCAGGCCTTTTACGAGCAGTACTTC
D: NA; size: NA; J: TRBJ1-3; V: TRBV7-9; CDR3: CASSTDRHSGNTIYF; DNA: TGTGCCAGCAGCACCGACAGGCACTCTGGAAACACCATATATTTT
D: TRBD2; size: few; J: TRBJ2-2; V: TRBV7-2; CDR3: CASSLVAGPNTGELFF; DNA: TGTGCCAGCAGCTTAGTAGCGGGACCAAACACCGGGGAGCTGTTTTTT
D: NA; size: NA; J: TRBJ1-1; V: TRBV9; CDR3: CASSVGPVGTEAFF; DNA: TGTGCCAGCAGCGTGGGCCCCGTGGGCACTGAAGCTTTCTTT
D: NA; size: NA; J: TRBJ1-5; V: TRBV5-1; CDR3: CASRATGDSNQPQHF; DNA: TGCGCCAGCAGGGCTACGGGAGATAGCAATCAGCCCCAGCATTTT
D: TRBD1; size: NA; J: TRBJ1-4; V: TRBV7-2; CDR3: CASGDRSTTNEKLFF; DNA: TGTGCCAGCGGGGACAGATCCACAACTAATGAAAAACTGTTTTTT
D: TRBD1; size: NA; J: TRBJ1-1; V: TRBV29-1; CDR3: CSVLYRGRTEAFF; DNA: TGCAGCGTTCTTTACAGGGGCCGAACTGAAGCTTTCTTT
D: TRBD2; size: NA; J: TRBJ2-7; V: TRBV20-1; CDR3: CSASSLAGSYEQYF; DNA: TGCAGTGCTAGTTCCCTAGCGGGATCCTACGAGCAGTACTTC
D: TRBD1; size: NA; J: TRBJ2-7; V: TRBV5-4; CDR3: CASSPWDRAKYEQYF; DNA: TGTGCCAGCAGTCCCTGGGACAGGGCGAAGTACGAGCAGTACTTC
D: TRBD1; size: NA; J: TRBJ2-2; V: TRBV15; CDR3: CATSPGQGNTGELFF; DNA: TGTGCCACCAGCCCGGGACAGGGGAACACCGGGGAGCTGTTTTTT
D: TRBD1; size: NA; J: TRBJ2-2; V: TRBV6-5; CDR3: CASNKGQGTIGELFF; DNA: TGTGCCAGCAATAAGGGACAGGGGACGATCGGGGAGCTGTTTTTT